This T cell receptor beta chain was recorded in a study of CD8 T cells in Susac syndrome. General study points: An acknowledgment was made by the study that its TCR sequencing and HLA analysis involved relatively few individuals.

Patients having Susac syndrome satisfied recently defined diagnostic criteria for definite or probable disease. TEMRA cells were FACS-enriched, with CD8+ and CD4+ T cells isolated negatively. An amount of RNA that ranged from roughly 0.45 to 1 ug was reverse transcribed with random hexamers. An immunoSEQ multiplex PCR amplified TCR beta CDR3 over 54 Vbeta and 13 Jbeta. TCRdb re-analysed the immunoSEQ multiplex PCR reads in MiXCR, keeping a single row per CDR3 protein. The sample lists around 130,000 distinct CDR3 sequences; 96% were seen once. A word on this clonotype: The antigen is unknown.

CDR1 and CDR2 from the germline V gene are LNHNV and YYDKDF (reference sequence). V lost 0 bases and J lost 3, with 8 bases in between. The CDR3 sequence is 15 residues long. The chain recombines TRBV15 with TRBJ2-2, with a possible D match to TRBD1 (6 bases). The sequence derives from a human donor with Susac syndrome. The specimen was CD4+ T cells from PBMCs. CDR3 residues: CATSREQGYTGELFF. The CDR3, as DNA: TGTGCCACCAGCAGAGAGCAGGGGTACACCGGGGAGCTGTTTTTT. Together with reference TRBV15 and TRBJ2-2, the CDR3 gives the full variable domain: DAMVIQNPRYQVTQFGKPVTLSCSQTLNHNVMYWYQQKSSQAPKLLFHYYDKDFNNEADTPDNFQSRRPNTSFCFLDIRSPGLGDTAMYLCATSREQGYTGELFFGEGSRLTVL.